This TCR beta chain was identified in a study of OX40 agonist ivuxolimab in advanced cancers. The repertoire was sequenced with immunoSEQ multiplex PCR; TCRdb's copy has only in-frame clones and lacks some. The sample has approximately 19,000 clones, nearly 80% seen once. Looked up from germline, CDR1 is MNHNY and CDR2 is SVGAGI (reference sequence). The CDR3 spans 13 residues. V was trimmed by 7 bases and J by 10 bases, leaving 19 bases between them. The genes are TRBV6-6 and TRBJ1-1, with D perhaps TRBD1 (5 bases). Sequenced material: CD4+ or CD8+ T cells sorted from blood, taken in a trial of the OX40 agonist ivuxolimab. The receptor comes from an adult with an advanced solid tumor such as melanoma, head and neck, liver or kidney cancer. CDR3 residues: CASIITGGWRAFF. In DNA, the CDR3 is TGTGCCAGCATCATTACTGGGGGGTGGAGAGCTTTCTTT.